A selection of T cell receptor beta chains follows, all from one sample in a study of spatial heterogeneity in lung cancer. TCRdb redid the calling of the 5' RACE reads with MiXCR, one entry per CDR3 protein. The repertoire holds about 15,000 distinct CDR3 sequences, with under 8% as singletons. The source was lung tumor tissue, collected at surgery. These receptor sequences come from a male donor with early-stage non-small cell lung cancer. CDR3s include the opening cysteine and the closing phenylalanine or tryptophan. Each record gives: CDR3 DNA, CDR3 protein, J gene, clone size, D gene, V gene. D genes are given only for firm matches. Expanded clones are given a class, and other clones once, few, many or no size at all.

TGTGCCAGCAGCCTACGGGGGTTTGGGGCAGATACGCAGTATTTT,CASSLRGFGADTQYF,TRBJ2-3,many,-,TRBV12-3/TRBV12-4
TGTGCCAGCAGTTTTCGTGGCAGCCGCTTTGGCGAAGAGACCCAGTACTTC,CASSFRGSRFGEETQYF,TRBJ2-5,many,-,TRBV12-3/TRBV12-4
TGCGCCAGCAGCTTTGACGGATATGGCTACACCTTC,CASSFDGYGYTF,TRBJ1-2,many,-,TRBV5-1
TGTGCCAGCAGTTTTAACACCATATATTTT,CASSFNTIYF,TRBJ1-3,many,-,TRBV12-3/TRBV12-4
TGCAGTGCTAGAGGAATGGCTTCACCCCTCCACTTT,CSARGMASPLHF,TRBJ1-6,many,-,TRBV20-1
TGTGCCAGCAGTGTACAGGGGGTCACTGAAGCTTTCTTT,CASSVQGVTEAFF,TRBJ1-1,many,TRBD1,TRBV2
TGTGCCAGCAGAACGGACGGAAAGACCCAGTACTTC,CASRTDGKTQYF,TRBJ2-5,few,-,TRBV7-2
TGTGCCACCAGCAGAGGTATCGGAGGGGTGACAGATACGCAGTATTTT,CATSRGIGGVTDTQYF,TRBJ2-3,-,-,TRBV15
TGCAGTGCTAGACATTGGAGGAGCTCCTACAATGAGCAGTTCTTC,CSARHWRSSYNEQFF,TRBJ2-1,-,-,TRBV20-1
TGTGCCAGCAACTCCCCTTCGGGGCCGACCTACAATGAGCAGTTCTTC,CASNSPSGPTYNEQFF,TRBJ2-1,-,-,TRBV7-2
TGTGCCTGGGGCCCTTGGAACACTGAAGCTTTCTTT,CAWGPWNTEAFF,TRBJ1-1,few,-,TRBV30
TGTGCCAGCAGCCGTACTAGCGTGGCCTACGAGCAGTACTTC,CASSRTSVAYEQYF,TRBJ2-7,few,TRBD2,TRBV3-1
TGTGCCAGCAGTGATCGGTACCTTAGCAATCAGCCCCAGCATTTT,CASSDRYLSNQPQHF,TRBJ1-5,few,-,TRBV6-4